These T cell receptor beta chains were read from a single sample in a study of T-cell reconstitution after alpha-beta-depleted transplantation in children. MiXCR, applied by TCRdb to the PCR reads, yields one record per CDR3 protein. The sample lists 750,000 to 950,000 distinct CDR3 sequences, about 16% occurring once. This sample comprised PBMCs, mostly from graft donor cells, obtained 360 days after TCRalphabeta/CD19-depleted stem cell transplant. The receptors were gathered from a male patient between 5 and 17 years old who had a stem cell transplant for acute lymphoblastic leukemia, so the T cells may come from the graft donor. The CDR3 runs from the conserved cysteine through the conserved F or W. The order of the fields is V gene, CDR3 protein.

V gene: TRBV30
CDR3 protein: CAWSPFRYEQYF

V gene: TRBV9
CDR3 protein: CASSVDGKNIQYF

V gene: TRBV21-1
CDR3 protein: CASSNLMGGNAGNTIYF

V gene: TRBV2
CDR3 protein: CASHRSVEMELFF

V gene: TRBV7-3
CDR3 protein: CASRTGGRITGELFF

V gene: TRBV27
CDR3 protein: CASSGDGSNQPQHF

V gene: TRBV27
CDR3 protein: CASSSDRQNTGELFF

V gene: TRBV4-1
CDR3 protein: CASSRRRDYSSGEQFF

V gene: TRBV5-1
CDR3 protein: CASSLVHGPNLLYEQYF

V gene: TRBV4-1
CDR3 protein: CASSQDWSIGRVEAFF

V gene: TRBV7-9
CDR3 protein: CASSPRGGIDNEQFF

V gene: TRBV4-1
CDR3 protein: CASSQVTDYEQYF

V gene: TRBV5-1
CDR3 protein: CASSGRGSRSYEQYF

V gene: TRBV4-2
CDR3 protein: CASSQVSSSGTFYEQYF

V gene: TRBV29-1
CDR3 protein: CSVLGLKYEQYF

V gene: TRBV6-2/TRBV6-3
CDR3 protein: CASSPIVRLEQFF

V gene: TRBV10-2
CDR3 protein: CASRDFGQGTPKMNNSPLHF

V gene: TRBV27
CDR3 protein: CASSPDWDSHTDTQYF

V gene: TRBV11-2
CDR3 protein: CASSLDRVGLGDNEQFF

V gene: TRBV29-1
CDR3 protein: CSVAGPRVPTSNQPQHF

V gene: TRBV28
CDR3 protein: CASSIGTGNTEAFF

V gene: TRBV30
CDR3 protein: CAWDYYNEQFF

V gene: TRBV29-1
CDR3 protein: CSVDLGYEQFF

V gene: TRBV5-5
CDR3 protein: CASSLNLDRRYEQYF

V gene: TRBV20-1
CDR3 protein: CSASSRWTDTQYF

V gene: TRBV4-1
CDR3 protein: CASSQVRDTQYF

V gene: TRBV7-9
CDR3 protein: CASPTSTDTQYF

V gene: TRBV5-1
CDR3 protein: CASSSRQGKGETQYF

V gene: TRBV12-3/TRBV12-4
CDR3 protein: CASTPGPFSGANVLTF

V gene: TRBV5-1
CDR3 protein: CASSLVSGGSFPDTQYF

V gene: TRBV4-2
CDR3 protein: CASSQVGLVPDTQYF

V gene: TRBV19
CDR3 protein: CARKGGHFPYEQYF

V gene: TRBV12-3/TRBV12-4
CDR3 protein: CASSFSVEVGSNQPQHF

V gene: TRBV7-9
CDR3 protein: CASSTGLAGSSYEQYF

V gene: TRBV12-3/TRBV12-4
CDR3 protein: CASSFQGAYEQYF

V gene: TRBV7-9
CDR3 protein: CASSLAERGPIEQFF

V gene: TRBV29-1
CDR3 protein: CSGVGGVKQYF

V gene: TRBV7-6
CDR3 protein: CASSLKGRASGRGGRYNEQFF

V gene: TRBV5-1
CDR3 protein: CASTLGVAAGDEQFF

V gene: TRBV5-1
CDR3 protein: CASSYQGESYEQYF

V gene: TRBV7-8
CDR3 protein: CASSSSAGVVTDTQYF

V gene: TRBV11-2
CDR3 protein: CASSLGDLKYEQYF

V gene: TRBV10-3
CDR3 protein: CAISELGQSLGEQFF

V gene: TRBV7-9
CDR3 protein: CASSLGGGGGQFF

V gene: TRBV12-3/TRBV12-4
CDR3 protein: CASSSWETQYF

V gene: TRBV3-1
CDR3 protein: CASSQDQVEGYSKKEETQYF